What follows are 13 T cell receptor beta chains derived from one specimen sequenced in a study of T-cell reconstitution after alpha-beta-depleted transplantation in children. Unique molecular identifiers were used in preparing the TCRbeta library. TCRdb processed the PCR reads anew with MiXCR; each CDR3 protein has one entry. The profile covers around 270,000 distinct CDR3 sequences, with about 9.5% appearing a single time and about 8% taken by the ten largest. The starting material was PBMCs, obtained before TCRalphabeta/CD19-depleted stem cell transplant. All receptors come from a boy younger than two with acute myeloid leukemia, due to receive a stem cell transplant.

About this clonotype: This may arise from a read error, as a much more abundant clone is one base away. This rearrangement joins TRBV5-6 to TRBJ2-7; D ambiguous. Germline lookup yields CDR1 SGHDT and CDR2 YYEEEE. The CDR3 covers 14 residues. In nucleotides, the CDR3 is TGTGCCAGCAGCTTGGACGGATCTCCCTACGACCAGTACTTC. Protein sequence: CASSLDGSPYDQYF.

At least ten counts were recorded for this clonotype. The chain recombines TRBV12-3 or TRBV12-4 with TRBJ1-1, with D perhaps TRBD1 (5 bases). V was trimmed by 6 bases and J by 1 base, leaving 12 bases between them. CDR3 length equals 14 residues. CDR3 DNA: TGTGCCAGCAGAGCGGACACTTGGAACACTGAAGCTTTCTTT. It translates to CASRADTWNTEAFF.

This clonotype has ten or more counts. The chain joins TRBV20-1 to TRBJ2-1, with 10 bases aligning to TRBD2. Germline V CDR1 and CDR2: DFQATT, SNEGSKA (reference sequence). The length of the CDR3 is 14 residues. V lost 6 bases, J lost 6 bases, and 8 bases stayed unmatched. The CDR3 sequence: CSASSWTSGNEQFF. In nucleotides, the CDR3 is TGCAGTGCCTCTTCTTGGACTAGCGGCAATGAGCAGTTCTTC.

This clonotype was seen ten or more times. The chain couples TRBV7-2 to TRBJ2-2; TRBD2 matches 11 bases. The trim removed 3 bases at V and 2 bases at J, leaving 2 bases unmatched. Germline values: CDR1 SGHTA, CDR2 FQGNSA. The CDR3 has 16 amino acids. For the CDR3, the DNA is TGTGCCAGCAGCTTTAGCGGGAGGGCCAACACCGGGGAGCTGTTTTTT. It encodes CASSFSGRANTGELFF.

This clonotype was picked up many times. V and J are TRBV19 and TRBJ2-1, with TRBD2 identical over 9 bases. CDR3 length equals 14 residues. Per the germline V gene, CDR1 is LNHDA and CDR2 is SQIVND (reference sequence). After removal of 4 bases from V and 9 bases from J, the junction contained 7 bases not matched to a gene. CDR3 loop: CASSKAGGRGEQFF. The CDR3 nucleotides are TGTGCCAGTAGTAAGGCCGGCGGGAGGGGTGAGCAGTTCTTC.

This clonotype was counted many times. V gene TRBV10-2 combines with J gene TRBJ2-3, with a weak D call TRBD2 (6 bases). The V end was cut by 8 bases, the J end by 2 bases, with 11 bases between. The CDR3 contains 13 residues. Per the germline V gene, CDR1 is WSHSY and CDR2 is SAAADI. CDR3 nucleotide sequence: TGCGCCAGCTCCGGGACTGACACAGATACGCAGTATTTT. Residues: CASSGTDTDTQYF.

Many counts were recorded for this clonotype. The chain combines TRBV11-2 with TRBJ2-1; D may correspond to TRBD1 or TRBD2 (5 bases each). The CDR3 runs 17 residues. The V end was cut by 5 bases, the J end by 6 bases, with 23 bases between. Germline V gene sequence: CDR1 SGHAT, CDR2 FQNNGV. The CDR3 region is CASSLVLDSMRGNEQFF. The DNA of the CDR3 is TGTGCCAGCAGCCTAGTACTAGACTCCATGAGGGGCAATGAGCAGTTCTTC.

This clonotype was seen many times. The gene calls are TRBV20-1 and TRBJ2-3; TRBD2 aligns across 8 bases. The CDR3 sequence is 14 residues long. CDR1 is DFQATT and CDR2 is SNEGSKA in the germline V gene (reference sequence). With V trimmed by 6 bases and J by 4 bases, 9 bases remained unmatched. CDR3 amino acids: CSARTGLAADTQYF. In DNA form, the CDR3 reads TGCAGTGCACGGACCGGACTAGCTGCAGATACGCAGTATTTT.

This clonotype showed up many times. The CDR3 DNA follows: TGTGCCAGCAGCCACACCTCCGGGACAACTGGAAACACCATATATTTT. It translates to CASSHTSGTTGNTIYF. The chain is built from TRBV14 and TRBJ1-3, with D possibly matching TRBD1 (6 bases). Trimming took 3 bases from V and 2 from J, leaving 14 bases between them. The germline gives CDR1 SGHDN, CDR2 FVKESK. CDR3 size: 16 residues.

The table lists this clonotype with many counts. This chain uses TRBV15 with TRBJ2-3; unclear D gene. Trimming took 0 bases from V and 1 from J, leaving 17 bases between them. CDR3 size: 18 residues. Germline V gene data show CDR1 as LNHNV and CDR2 as YYDKDF (reference sequence). CDR3 loop: CATSRDATGLAGTDTQYF. The CDR3 DNA is TGTGCCACCAGCAGAGATGCGACGGGCCTGGCCGGCACAGATACGCAGTATTTT.

The table lists this clonotype with many counts. V is TRBV25-1 and J is TRBJ2-7, with 7 bases fitting TRBD2. The V segment lost 6 bases and the J segment 1 base; nucleotides outside the gene matches: 3. Germline V lookup: CDR1 MGHDK, CDR2 SYGVNS. The CDR3 runs to 13 residues. The CDR3 spells CASSRTSSYEQYF. CDR3 bases: TGTGCCAGCAGCCGGACTAGTTCCTACGAGCAGTACTTC.

This clonotype was observed a few times. The J gene is TRBJ1-6, the V gene TRBV20-1; D is unresolved. Germline assignment: CDR1 DFQATT and CDR2 SNEGSKA (reference sequence). This CDR3 region has 14 residues. Trimming removed 1 base from V and 10 bases from J, with 14 bases in between. The CDR3: CSARATGRKSPLHF. CDR3 DNA: TGCAGTGCTAGAGCGACTGGACGGAAGTCACCCCTCCACTTT.

This clonotype was seen many times. The chain carries TRBV24-1 and TRBJ2-2; D perhaps matches TRBD2 (6 bases). CDR1 is KGHDR and CDR2 is SFDVKD in the germline V gene. The CDR3 spans 16 residues. Trimming shortened V by 1 base and J by 1 base, and 9 bases separated the two germline ends. This CDR3 is CATSDFRGWNTGELFF. The CDR3 coding sequence is TGTGCCACCAGTGATTTCCGGGGGTGGAACACCGGGGAGCTGTTTTTT.